One and the same sample provided the 14 T cell receptor beta chains below, sequenced in a study of spatial heterogeneity in lung cancer (dated by TCRdb to about 2019). The library came from 5' RACE. Sequencing was performed on a NextSeq 500. TCRdb trimmed public reads at Q25 via fastp, called clones via MiXCR and kept in-frame beta chains. Rows with a matching CDR3 protein are joined into one entry that keeps the most common DNA and genes. The sample contains around 40,000 distinct CDR3 sequences, around 5.2% of them found a single time. The ten biggest clones cover roughly 25% of the sample. The time point label corresponds to: sample taken at primary tumor resection. TCR sequencing used whole RNA extracted from tumor and nontumor lung tissue, or from cryopreserved PBMC samples, without cell sorting. The material was PBMCs, obtained at surgery. These receptors were taken from a female donor with early-stage non-small cell lung cancer.

This clonotype was counted ten times or more. This chain joins TRBV20-1 and TRBJ1-1, with 7 bases matching TRBD1. Per germline, CDR1 DFQATT and CDR2 SNEGSKA (reference sequence). The CDR3 loop spans 14 amino acids. J was trimmed by 0 bases and V by 3 bases; bases with no gene match: 4. The CDR3 here is CSARSGTVNTEAFF. The DNA of the CDR3 is TGCAGTGCTAGGTCCGGGACAGTGAACACTGAAGCTTTCTTT.

This clonotype is labeled as medium-sized (0.01 to 0.1%). This sequence joins TRBV9 and TRBJ1-1; no reliable D call. The V gene's germline CDR1 is SGDLS and CDR2 YYNGEE. The CDR3 runs 13 residues. The germline V and J ends were trimmed by 0 bases and 4 bases, with 7 bases remaining between them. The chain's CDR3 is CASSVAGATEAFF. CDR3 DNA: TGTGCCAGCAGCGTAGCAGGAGCCACTGAAGCTTTCTTT. Drawing the rest from reference TRBV9 and TRBJ1-1, the complete variable domain is DSGVTQTPKHLITATGQRVTLRCSPRSGDLSVYWYQQSLDQGLQFLIQYYNGEERAKGNILERFSAQQFPDLHSELNLSSLELGDSALYFCASSVAGATEAFFGQGTRLTVV.

This clonotype came up a few times. The chain carries TRBV5-4 and TRBJ2-3; 7 bases fit TRBD2. The CDR3 is made up of 15 amino acids. Germline lookup yields CDR1 SGHNT and CDR2 YYREEE (reference sequence). After removal of 0 bases from V and 1 base from J, the junction contained 2 bases not matched to a gene. The CDR3 sequence: CASSLAGGRTDTQYF. As DNA, the CDR3 is TGTGCCAGCAGCTTGGCGGGGGGACGCACAGATACGCAGTATTTT.

This chain uses TRBV20-1 with TRBJ2-1; 8 bases agree with TRBD2. With V trimmed by 0 bases and J by 15 bases, 10 bases remained unmatched. CDR1 DFQATT and CDR2 SNEGSKA come from the germline V gene (reference sequence). This CDR3 has 13 residues. DNA for the CDR3: TGCAGTGCTAGAGAAAAACTGGCGGGGGGCCCGTTCTTC. This translates into CSAREKLAGGPFF.

This clonotype appeared many times. The rearrangement joins TRBV7-2 to TRBJ1-5; possible D gene TRBD1, 5 bases. Germline CDR1 and CDR2: SGHTA and FQGNSA. CDR3 length equals 13 residues. The V gene lost 2 bases and the J gene lost 4 bases, with 6 bases spanning the gap. As DNA, the CDR3 is TGTGCCAGCAGCTTACGGGGGAATCAGCCCCAGCATTTT. Residues: CASSLRGNQPQHF.

The rearrangement joins TRBV12-5 to TRBJ1-5, with 10 bases matching TRBD1. The germline V gene has CDR1 LGHNT and CDR2 FRNRAP. This CDR3 comprises 19 residues. V gave up 0 bases and J gave up 4 bases; unmatched junction bases: 12. CDR3 in DNA: TGTGCTAGTGGTTTGGTACTCGCAACCGGGACAGGGGTAAATCAGCCCCAGCATTTT. This encodes CASGLVLATGTGVNQPQHF.

This clonotype was seen repeatedly, ten times or more. The chain employs TRBV5-1 and TRBJ2-5, with D perhaps matching TRBD1 (7 bases). Germline V gene data show CDR1 as SGHRS and CDR2 as YFSETQ. The CDR3 runs to 17 residues. V gave up 0 bases and J gave up 1 base, with 16 bases separating them. CDR3 amino acids: CASSLGPQGGTQETQYF. The CDR3 coding sequence is TGCGCCAGCAGCTTGGGGCCCCAGGGGGGCACCCAAGAGACCCAGTACTTC.

By share, this clonotype ranks as medium-sized. CDR3 region: CASSLSAKNEQYF. The CDR3 DNA reads as TGTGCCAGCAGTTTATCAGCGAAAAACGAGCAGTACTTC. V usage is TRBV27 and J usage is TRBJ2-7; D remains ambiguous. V lost 0 bases and J 5 bases, leaving 8 bases between the germline ends. Germline values: CDR1 MNHEY, CDR2 SMNVEV (reference sequence). The CDR3 runs to 13 residues.

This clonotype rates as medium-sized. The V and J genes are TRBV20-1 and TRBJ2-2, with 7 bases fitting TRBD1. Losses at the gene ends were 1 base for V and 5 bases for J; bases not matched to a gene: 4. This CDR3 is 14 amino acids long. The germline V gene encodes CDR1 DFQATT and CDR2 SNEGSKA (reference sequence). The CDR3 spells CSARVPQGTGELFF. Here the CDR3 DNA reads TGCAGTGCTAGAGTTCCACAGGGGACCGGGGAGCTGTTTTTT.

The table lists this clonotype with many counts. The chain combines TRBV15 with TRBJ1-5; unclear D gene. Germline loops: CDR1 LNHNV, CDR2 YYDKDF (reference sequence). The CDR3 runs to 14 residues. V shed 5 bases and J shed 3 bases, with 11 bases lying between them. The CDR3 region is CATSPGGLNQPQHF. DNA of the CDR3: TGTGCCACCAGCCCGGGCGGCCTCAATCAGCCCCAGCATTTT.

This clonotype was picked up many times. The V call is TRBV20-1, the J call TRBJ2-1; D is unresolved. The CDR3 spans 13 residues. Germline V gene lookup returns CDR1 DFQATT and CDR2 SNEGSKA (reference sequence). Trimming left V 5 bases short and J 1 base short, with 9 bases between. The CDR3 reads CSAPGASYNEQFF. In DNA, the CDR3 is TGCAGTGCTCCCGGCGCGTCCTACAATGAGCAGTTCTTC.

The sample holds many counts of this clonotype. CDR3 nucleotide sequence: TGTGCCAGCAGCTTGGAGGCTAGCGGGGCAGCCTACAATGAGCAGTTCTTC. Translating gives CASSLEASGAAYNEQFF. V usage is TRBV5-5 and J usage is TRBJ2-1; 9 positions agree with TRBD2. V lost 0 bases to trimming and J lost 2 bases; unmatched junction nucleotides: 6. CDR3 length equals 17 residues. Germline assignment: CDR1 SGHKS and CDR2 YYEKEE (reference sequence).

The chain has TRBV5-4 and TRBJ2-5, with D tentatively TRBD2 (5 bases). This CDR3 is 14 amino acids long. V was shortened by 4 bases and J by 2 bases, with 12 bases between the two germline ends. Looked up from germline, CDR1 is SGHNT and CDR2 is YYREEE (reference sequence). The CDR3 loop is CASSPLVEQETQYF. The CDR3 bases are TGTGCCAGCAGCCCACTAGTAGAGCAAGAGACCCAGTACTTC.

Many counts were recorded for this clonotype. V usage is TRBV20-1 and J usage is TRBJ1-1; tentatively, D is TRBD1 (5 bases). Trimming removed 1 base at V and 4 bases at J, with 13 bases between. CDR3 length: 14 amino acids. Looked up from germline, CDR1 is DFQATT and CDR2 is SNEGSKA (reference sequence). The CDR3 region is CSARGWGRGTEAFF. DNA for the CDR3: TGCAGTGCTAGAGGTTGGGGAAGGGGCACTGAAGCTTTCTTT.